This T cell receptor (beta chain) was identified in a study of blood T cell repertoires in COVID-19. About the study: The origin of the acute and convalescent COVID-19 samples was the United States, Italy and Spain. T cells, B-cell-depleted T cells, or PBMCs supplied cDNA or gDNA.

Original processing notes: The authors estimated nucleated cell counts from reference gene primer amplification. Profiling relied on immunoSEQ multiplex PCR, and the TCRdb table lists in-frame clones only, not all of them. The V and J calls and clone size come from that table; D and trimming were worked out from the DNA. The sample holds roughly 200,000 clones, around 88% seen once. Input material: peripheral blood. This receptor was identified in a man aged 18-30 years with active or convalescent COVID-19.

CDR3 coding DNA: TGTGCCAGCAGCTTAGTAGTTACTAGCGGGAGGTCTTACGAGCAGTACTTC. Translation gives CASSLVVTSGRSYEQYF. The J gene is TRBJ2-7, the V gene TRBV7-9, with 12 nucleotides matching TRBD2. The germline gives CDR1 SEHNR, CDR2 FQNEAQ (reference sequence). The trim removed 1 base at V and 4 bases at J, leaving 8 bases unmatched. The CDR3 loop spans 17 amino acids.